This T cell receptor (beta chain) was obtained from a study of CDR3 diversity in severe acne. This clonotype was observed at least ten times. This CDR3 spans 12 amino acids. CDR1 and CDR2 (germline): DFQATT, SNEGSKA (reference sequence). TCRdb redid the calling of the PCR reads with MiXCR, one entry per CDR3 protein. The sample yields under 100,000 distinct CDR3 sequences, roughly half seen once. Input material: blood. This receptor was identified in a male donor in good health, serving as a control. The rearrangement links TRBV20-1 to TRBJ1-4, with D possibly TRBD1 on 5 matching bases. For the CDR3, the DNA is TGCACCGCGGGGGTTCCTAATGAAAAACTGTTTTTT. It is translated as CTAGVPNEKLFF.